These 18 T cell receptor beta chains originate from one sample sequenced in a study of T cells expressing NK-cell markers (TCRdb year 2020). Libraries came from 5' RACE. The data were produced on an Illumina HiSeq 2000. TCRdb reprocessed the reads, reporting each CDR3 protein sequence once and no DNA. This sample's listing comprises 400,000 or so distinct CDR3 sequences. The ten largest clones represent about 10% of the sample. Sequencing was carried out using blood T cells: a sorted CD56 or NKG2C T cell subset, CD4+ or CD8+ T cells, or bulk PBMC T cells (not recorded which). These receptors all stem from a woman aged 45-65 years in good health. Donor details come from another sample of the same person, matched by shared clones.

V gene TRBV7-9 combines with J gene TRBJ2-3; TCRdb calls TRBD1, which cannot be checked without DNA. Germline CDR1 reads SEHNR; CDR2 reads FQNEAQ (reference sequence). CDR3 length: 12 amino acids. CDR3 residues: CASGGVSDTQYF.

The chain carries TRBV4-2 and TRBJ2-1; the D call from TCRdb, TRBD2, cannot be confirmed without DNA. Looked up from germline, CDR1 is LGHNA and CDR2 is YNFKEQ. The CDR3 contains 13 residues. CDR3 sequence: CASSQAEGNEQFF.

The rearrangement uses TRBV12-3 or TRBV12-4 and TRBJ2-2; the D gene TCRdb calls, TRBD1, cannot be checked with no DNA. The CDR3 has 16 amino acids. The CDR3 sequence is CASPRVEGTNTGELFF.

The chain combines TRBV19 with TRBJ1-3; checking the TCRdb D call of TRBD1 is not possible without DNA. The CDR3 spans 16 residues. Germline CDR1 and CDR2: LNHDA and SQIVND (reference sequence). CDR3 sequence: CASSIQGINSGNTIYF.

The chain links TRBV7-2 to TRBJ2-1; as DNA is missing, the TRBD2 call by TCRdb cannot be tested. The CDR3 is 16 residues long. The germline V gene encodes CDR1 SGHTA and CDR2 FQGNSA. This chain's CDR3 is CASSPLAEIAYNEQFF.

V is TRBV27 and J is TRBJ2-3; TCRdb lists TRBD1, though no DNA is available to test this call. Germline CDR1 and CDR2: MNHEY and SMNVEV (reference sequence). The CDR3 has 13 residues. The CDR3 sequence: CASSFRDGDTQYF.

The gene calls are TRBV29-1 and TRBJ2-1; TCRdb indicates TRBD1, and absent DNA this call remains unverified. CDR1 and CDR2 from the germline V gene are SQVTM and ANQGSEA. The CDR3 runs 14 residues. This CDR3 is CSVETGGGSNEQFF.

V gene TRBV25-1 combines with J gene TRBJ2-6; the D call from TCRdb, TRBD1, cannot be confirmed without DNA. The CDR3 has 18 residues. CDR1 and CDR2 from the germline V gene are MGHDK and SYGVNS. The CDR3: CASSEFGQGAPGANVLTF. The variable domain in full, with the rest retrieved from reference TRBV25-1 and TRBJ2-6, is EADIYQTPRYLVIGTGKKITLECSQTMGHDKMYWYQQDPGMELHLIHYSYGVNSTEKGDLSSESTVSRIRTEHFPLTLESARPSHTSQYLCASSEFGQGAPGANVLTFGAGSRLTVL.

The CDR3 protein is CSARYTAKNIQYF. The rearrangement links TRBV20-1 to TRBJ2-4. The CDR3 covers 13 residues. From germline, CDR1 is DFQATT and CDR2 SNEGSKA (reference sequence).

This chain connects TRBV11-3 to TRBJ2-1; TCRdb calls TRBD2, which cannot be checked without DNA. Germline CDR1 and CDR2: SGHNT and YENEEA. The CDR3 contains 17 residues. The CDR3 loop is CASSLVAGVDSYNEQFF.

This rearrangement joins TRBV2 to TRBJ2-2. This CDR3 has 15 amino acids. Germline V gene sequence: CDR1 SNHLY, CDR2 FYNNEI. This CDR3 is CASRTQRSNSGELFF.

The gene calls are TRBV20-1 and TRBJ2-1. Germline V gene sequence: CDR1 DFQATT, CDR2 SNEGSKA (reference sequence). This CDR3 is built from 14 residues. CDR3 sequence: CSARSILEEVEQFF.

J is TRBJ2-2 and V is TRBV6-1; TCRdb picks TRBD2, but there is no DNA to check that call. The CDR3 extends over 15 amino acids. The germline CDR1 and CDR2 sequences are MNHNS and SASEGT. The CDR3 region is CASRLTSGNTGELFF.

V is TRBV29-1 and J is TRBJ2-5; TCRdb calls TRBD2, which cannot be checked without DNA. The CDR3 covers 17 residues. In germline, CDR1 is SQVTM, CDR2 ANQGSEA. The chain's CDR3 is CSVEGWGLAGVEETQYF.

This chain links TRBV4-1 with TRBJ1-5. Looked up from germline, CDR1 is MGHRA and CDR2 is YSYEKL. CDR3 length equals 13 residues. CDR3: CASSQDRGGSQHF.

The V call is TRBV5-1, the J call TRBJ2-7; TCRdb indicates TRBD1, and absent DNA this call remains unverified. There are 15 residues in the CDR3. Looked up from germline, CDR1 is SGHRS and CDR2 is YFSETQ. CDR3 sequence reads: CASSPRWKGTYEQYF. The full variable domain, rest sourced from reference TRBV5-1 and TRBJ2-7, is KAGVTQTPRYLIKTRGQQVTLSCSPISGHRSVSWYQQTPGQGLQFLFEYFSETQRNKGNFPGRFSGRQFSNSRSEMNVSTLELGDSALYLCASSPRWKGTYEQYFGPGTRLTVT.

The genes are TRBV20-1 and TRBJ2-7; the D call of TRBD2 rests on TCRdb alone, since no DNA is present to check it. Germline V lookup: CDR1 DFQATT, CDR2 SNEGSKA (reference sequence). This CDR3 is built from 15 residues. CDR3 sequence reads: CSARGRETSGYEQYF.

This rearrangement joins TRBV24-1 to TRBJ2-2; TCRdb's D gene call, TRBD2, goes unchecked for lack of DNA. This CDR3 comprises 15 residues. The V gene's germline CDR1 is KGHDR and CDR2 SFDVKD. The chain's CDR3 is CATSRLAGNTGELFF.